This T cell receptor (beta chain) was identified in a study of blood T cells in healthy people across ages. General observations from the study: The recorded TCR beta diversity per million T cells decreased in a roughly linear manner with age.

This clonotype was picked up many times. What it recognizes is unknown. Then a second PCR, running about 7 to 11 cycles, was carried out with a sample-barcoded 5' primer and a J-beta primer mix. MiXCR, applied by TCRdb to the 5' RACE reads, yields one record per CDR3 protein. This sample has 550,000 to 700,000 distinct CDR3 sequences; 25% to 30% occur once, and the top ten carry approximately 17%. This CDR3 contains 15 residues. Looked up from germline, CDR1 is SGHRS and CDR2 is YFSETQ. V was pared by 2 bases and J by 6 bases, with 6 bases of the junction left unmatched. This chain uses TRBV5-1 with TRBJ2-3; 10 bases are shared with TRBD2. The sequenced material came from blood. The clonotype originates from a woman in her 70s in good health. CDR3 in DNA: TGCGCCAGCAGCTTAATGGTAGCGGGGGGTGATACGCAGTATTTT. Encoded protein: CASSLMVAGGDTQYF.